This T cell receptor beta chain was identified in a study of blood T cell repertoires in COVID-19. About the study: From T cells, B-cell-depleted T cells, or PBMCs came the material, which was cDNA or gDNA.

The protocol was immunoSEQ multiplex PCR, while the TCRdb copy is restricted to in-frame clones and leaves out a portion. The sample records 200,000 to 250,000 clones, approximately 84% being singletons. Two negative PCRs, clearance, or symptom resolution characterized the recovered Cohort 3 donors. Germline V gives CDR1 MNHEY, CDR2 SMNVEV (reference sequence). This CDR3 contains 14 residues. The ends were cut back, 3 bases at V and 6 bases at J, with 12 bases in the middle. The sample taken for sequencing was PBMCs or T cells enriched from blood (not recorded which). V and J are TRBV27 and TRBJ2-1; tentative D call: TRBD2 (5 bases). This TCR was recovered from a man aged 35 to 55 who had recovered from COVID-19. The CDR3 here is CASSFSRGGNEQFF. CDR3 in DNA: TGTGCCAGCAGTTTCTCCCGGGGTGGCAATGAGCAGTTCTTC.